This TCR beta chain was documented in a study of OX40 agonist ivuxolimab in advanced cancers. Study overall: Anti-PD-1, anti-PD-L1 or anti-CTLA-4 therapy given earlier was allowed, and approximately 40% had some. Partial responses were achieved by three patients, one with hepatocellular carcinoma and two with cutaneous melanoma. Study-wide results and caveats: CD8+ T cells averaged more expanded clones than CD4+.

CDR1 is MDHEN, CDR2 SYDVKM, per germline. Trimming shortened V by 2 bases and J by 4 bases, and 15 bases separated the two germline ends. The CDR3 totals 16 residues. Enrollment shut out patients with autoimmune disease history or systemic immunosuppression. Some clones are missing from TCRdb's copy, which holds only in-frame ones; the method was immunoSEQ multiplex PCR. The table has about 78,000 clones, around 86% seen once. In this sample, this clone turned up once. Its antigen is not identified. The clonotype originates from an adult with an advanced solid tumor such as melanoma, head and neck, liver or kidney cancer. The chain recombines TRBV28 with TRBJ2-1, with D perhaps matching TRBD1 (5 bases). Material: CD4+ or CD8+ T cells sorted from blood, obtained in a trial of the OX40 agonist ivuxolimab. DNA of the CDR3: TGTGCCAGCAGTTTAACAGTTTTTGGGGCGTACAATGAGCAGTTCTTC. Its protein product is CASSLTVFGAYNEQFF.